Described below is a single T cell receptor beta chain sequence and its context. The CDR3 has 13 amino acids. Trimming removed 4 bases at V and 8 bases at J, with 15 bases between. Germline CDR1 SGHRS, CDR2 YFSETQ. This sample was taken from a study of cytomegalovirus exposure and HLA in healthy donors. The table came from immunoSEQ multiplex PCR; TCRdb's copy has only in-frame clones and leaves some out. The sample has over 100,000 clones, nearly 90% seen once; the top ten hold 3% to 4%. The specimen sequenced was PBMCs. This chain connects TRBV5-1 to TRBJ1-1; D is unclear. The sequence derives from a man aged 25-45 years in good health and CMV-seronegative. The CDR3: CASSLSPENEAFF. The DNA of the CDR3 is TGCGCCAGCAGCCTTAGCCCAGAAAACGAAGCTTTCTTT.